This T cell receptor beta chain came from a study of blood T cell repertoires in COVID-19. The data were produced by immunoSEQ multiplex PCR, yet TCRdb's version contains in-frame clones alone and is incomplete. The table has 80,000 or so clones, approximately 78% seen once. Trimming stripped 4 bases from V and 3 bases from J, with 15 bases between. There are 16 residues in the CDR3. Germline V gene data show CDR1 as MDHEN and CDR2 as SYDVKM. V is TRBV28 and J is TRBJ1-4, with unresolved D. The specimen was peripheral blood. This TCR was sampled from a man in his 60s with acute or convalescent COVID-19. CDR3 bases: TGTGCCAGCAGTTATACCCTCGGGGAGTCTAATGAAAAACTGTTTTTT. It yields the protein CASSYTLGESNEKLFF.